One and the same sample provided the 15 T cell receptor beta chains below, sequenced in a study of blood T cells in healthy people across ages. A second PCR, run for roughly 7 to 11 cycles, used a sample-barcoded 5' primer plus a J-beta primer mix. MiXCR, applied by TCRdb to the 5' RACE reads, yields one record per CDR3 protein. The top ten clones hold 7.7% of a sample with some 1.7 million distinct CDR3 sequences, roughly 28% of them seen once. The sample consisted of blood. These TCRs come from a woman aged 25 to 39 in good health.

On this clonotype itself: A much larger clonotype is one base distant, so this may be a read error. The J gene is TRBJ2-7, the V gene TRBV7-2, with D perhaps TRBD2 (5 bases). CDR3 length: 16 amino acids. Germline V gives CDR1 SGHTA, CDR2 FQGNSA. Between the trimmed V and J ends, which lost 8 bases and 7 bases, there was a span of 27 bases. The CDR3, as DNA: TGTGCCAGCGGCAAGGGTAGCGCGGTGACCTACAATGAGCAGTACTTC. Its protein product is CASGKGSAVTYNEQYF.

The chain carries TRBV20-1 and TRBJ2-3; 10 bases are shared with TRBD2. The germline CDR1 and CDR2 sequences are DFQATT and SNEGSKA (reference sequence). V was pared by 6 bases and J by 6 bases, with 6 bases of the junction left unmatched. The CDR3 totals 13 residues. CDR3 DNA: TGCAGTGCCCCTTTTAGCGGGAGGGATACGCAGTATTTT. It yields the protein CSAPFSGRDTQYF.

In its sample, this clonotype was seen a few times. Just one base apart from a much larger clone, this may be a read error. This chain joins TRBV7-2 and TRBJ2-6; D tentatively reads TRBD1 or TRBD2 (5 bases each). Germline CDR1 SGHTA, CDR2 FQGNSA. The CDR3 covers 15 residues. CDR3 sequence reads: CAGSPGPQGANVLTF. The CDR3 nucleotides are TGTGCCGGCAGCCCGGGGCCTCAGGGGGCCAACGTCCTGACTTTC.

This clonotype was seen repeatedly, ten times or more. This chain uses TRBV20-1 with TRBJ2-7; 10 bases align to TRBD1. The germline gives CDR1 DFQATT, CDR2 SNEGSKA (reference sequence). The V segment lost 3 bases and the J segment 2 bases; nucleotides outside the gene matches: 4. The CDR3 sequence is 14 residues long. CDR3 in amino acids: CSARRDRGAYEQYF. CDR3 nucleotide sequence: TGCAGTGCTAGGCGGGACAGGGGAGCCTACGAGCAGTACTTC.

This clonotype has a handful of counts. The rearrangement links TRBV7-2 to TRBJ2-1, with no clear D. Between the trimmed V and J ends, which lost 2 bases and 5 bases, there was a span of 13 bases. The CDR3 extends over 15 amino acids. Germline lookup yields CDR1 SGHTA and CDR2 FQGNSA. Here the CDR3 reads CASSLSPSSNNEQFF. CDR3 coding DNA: TGTGCCAGCAGCTTATCCCCCTCGAGTAACAATGAGCAGTTCTTC.

The table lists this clonotype with a few counts. This chain connects TRBV15 to TRBJ2-7; D gene uncertain. Germline CDR1 and CDR2: LNHNV and YYDKDF (reference sequence). The CDR3 is made up of 13 amino acids. The V and J ends lost 0 bases and 3 bases respectively, with 6 bases between them. The CDR3: CATSRERIYEQYF. The CDR3 DNA reads as TGTGCCACCAGCAGAGAACGGATCTACGAGCAGTACTTC.

V and J are TRBV20-1 and TRBJ2-4; D unclear. V was shortened by 3 bases and J by 3 bases, with 9 bases between the two germline ends. Germline values: CDR1 DFQATT, CDR2 SNEGSKA (reference sequence). The CDR3 covers 13 residues. The CDR3 sequence: CSARSKHKNIQYF. The CDR3 DNA sequence: TGCAGTGCTAGGTCAAAACACAAAAACATTCAGTACTTC.

V usage is TRBV5-1 and J usage is TRBJ2-1, with TRBD1 matching 9 bases. The ends lost 4 bases at V and 8 bases at J; junction bases unmatched: 7. This CDR3 is built from 14 residues. CDR1 is SGHRS, CDR2 YFSETQ, per germline. DNA for the CDR3: TGCGCCAGCAGCAAGGGGACAGGGTACGATGAGCAGTTCTTC. This gives the protein CASSKGTGYDEQFF. The entire variable domain, with the rest obtained from reference TRBV5-1 and TRBJ2-1, is as follows: KAGVTQTPRYLIKTRGQQVTLSCSPISGHRSVSWYQQTPGQGLQFLFEYFSETQRNKGNFPGRFSGRQFSNSRSEMNVSTLELGDSALYLCASSKGTGYDEQFFGPGTRLTVL.

J is TRBJ2-3 and V is TRBV10-3; the match to TRBD2 covers 9 bases. Germline loops: CDR1 ENHRY, CDR2 SYGVKD. V shed 8 bases and J 4 bases; nucleotides not matched to a gene: 7. This CDR3 comprises 14 residues. The CDR3 nucleotides read TGTGCCATCGCTAGCGGGGACCTACCAGATACGCAGTATTTT. Amino acids: CAIASGDLPDTQYF.

This clonotype was detected ten times or more. V and J are TRBV6-6 and TRBJ2-3; a weak D match, TRBD1 (5 bases). V lost 2 bases, J lost 2 bases, and 11 bases lay in between. This CDR3 has 15 residues. In germline, CDR1 is MNHNY, CDR2 SVGAGI (reference sequence). CDR3 coding DNA: TGTGCCAGCAGTTACGGGGCAGACCACACAGATACGCAGTATTTT. Its translation is CASSYGADHTDTQYF.

CDR3 DNA: TGTGCCAGCAGCGTAGGGGGGAGGGTGGGGGCCCTCTCCTACGAGCAGTACTTC. Amino acid sequence: CASSVGGRVGALSYEQYF. The chain joins TRBV11-2 to TRBJ2-7; TRBD2 is a possible D gene (7 bases). Germline-derived CDR1 and CDR2 are SGHAT and FQNNGV. The CDR3 contains 18 residues. Trimming left V 5 bases short and J 0 bases short, with 23 bases between.

Note on this clonotype: A much bigger clone sits one base away, suggesting this may be a read error. This likely comes from a read error, as the CDR3 has no conserved phenylalanine or tryptophan at its end. The chain uses TRBV12-3 or TRBV12-4 and TRBJ1-5; 8 bases match TRBD1. Losses at the gene ends were 3 bases for V and 5 bases for J; bases not matched to a gene: 6. The CDR3 runs to 15 residues. CDR3 region: CASSFGMTGDQPQHC. For the CDR3, the DNA is TGTGCCAGCAGTTTCGGTATGACAGGGGATCAGCCCCAGCATTGT.

This clonotype was detected a few times. The V and J genes are TRBV6-1 and TRBJ1-2; D gene unclear. Germline loops: CDR1 MNHNS, CDR2 SASEGT. V was pared by 7 bases and J by 2 bases, with 11 bases between. CDR3 size: 13 residues. CDR3 loop: CASIRDGNYGYTF. The CDR3 DNA reads TGTGCCAGCATTCGAGACGGCAACTATGGCTACACCTTC.

This sequence joins TRBV30 and TRBJ2-2, with D unclear. V dropped 3 bases and J dropped 0 bases, with 5 bases sitting between them. The germline gives CDR1 GTSNPN, CDR2 SVGIG (reference sequence). The CDR3 runs 13 residues. CDR3 sequence reads: CAWRLPNTGELFF. CDR3 coding DNA: TGTGCCTGGAGATTACCGAACACCGGGGAGCTGTTTTTT.

The J gene is TRBJ1-5, the V gene TRBV12-3 or TRBV12-4; perhaps TRBD1 as D (6 bases). CDR3 length: 16 residues. V was pared by 4 bases and J by 6 bases, with 19 bases between. DNA for the CDR3: TGTGCCAGCAGTTCCCTTAGGGGAGGGGGTGGTCAGCCCCAGCATTTT. Amino acid sequence: CASSSLRGGGGQPQHF.